This entry lists 22 T cell receptor beta chains sequenced from one sample in a study of T cells in women clearing cervical HPV infection. Using immunoSEQ multiplex PCR, the repertoire was profiled, and TCRdb retains in-frame clones only, with some absent. Here the sample table reports fewer than 50,000 clones. Material: blood buffy coat. The source is a woman between 18 and 70 years old with a cervical HPV16 infection that either progressed to CIN3+ or cleared (not recorded which).

Comment on this clone: The read finishes 3 residues shy of the CDR3 end, and the germline J gene is used to complete it. The chain combines TRBV4-2 with TRBJ1-5; D is possibly TRBD1 (5 bases). V lost 0 bases, J lost 7 bases, and 13 bases lay in between. Germline assignment: CDR1 LGHNA and CDR2 YNFKEQ. The CDR3 consists of 15 residues. Partial CDR3 DNA: TGTGCCAGCAGCCAAGATAAGGGGTCAAGCCAGCCC. Amino acids: CASSQDKGSSQP. The complete CDR3 sequence is CASSQDKGSSQPQHF.

Details on this clone: The missing CDR3 end, 3 residues past where the read stops, is filled in from the germline J gene. This chain links TRBV7-9 with TRBJ2-7, with D perhaps TRBD1 (5 bases). V gave up 1 base and J gave up 2 bases, with 9 bases separating them. CDR3 length: 14 amino acids. The germline CDR1 and CDR2 sequences are SEHNR and FQNEAQ (reference sequence). The CDR3 is CASSLVARAYEQYF. The part of the CDR3 DNA that was read is TGTGCCAGCAGCTTAGTCGCCAGGGCCTACGAG.

With respect to this clone: The read finishes 3 residues shy of the CDR3 end, and the germline J gene is used to complete it. The chain uses TRBV23-1 and TRBJ1-2, with 10 bases that match TRBD1. TRBV23-1 is recorded as an ORF, its role being uncertain. CDR3 length: 19 amino acids. CDR3 sequence: CASSQLIPGQGSEFGGYTF. The CDR3 DNA, read in part, is TGCGCCAGCAGTCAATTAATCCCGGGACAGGGGTCGGAGTTTGGGGGC.

A note on this clone: The sequenced fragment ends 3 residues before the CDR3 boundary, so the rest is inferred from the germline J gene. The V gene is TRBV7-9, the J gene TRBJ1-5; D not resolved. V was cut by 2 bases and J by 2 bases, with 10 bases left in between. This CDR3 has 15 residues. Looked up from germline, CDR1 is SEHNR and CDR2 is FQNEAQ (reference sequence). CDR3 DNA (partial): TGTGCCAGCAGCTTAAGCATGATGGGCAATCAGCCC. Translating it yields CASSLSMMGNQP. The whole CDR3 region reads CASSLSMMGNQPQHF. Combining the CDR3 with reference TRBV7-9 and TRBJ1-5 gives the whole variable domain DTGVSQNPRHKITKRGQNVTFRCDPISEHNRLYWYRQTLGQGPEFLTYFQNEAQLEKSRLLSDRFSAERPKGSFSTLEIQRTEQGDSAMYLCASSLSMMGNQPQHFGDGTRLSIL.

About this clone: Read sequence stops 3 residues before the CDR3 end, and the germline J gene provides the missing end. V and J are TRBV5-1 and TRBJ2-2, with TRBD1 matching over 7 bases. Germline CDR1 is SGHRS and CDR2 is YFSETQ. CDR3 length: 15 amino acids. The covered CDR3 bases are TGCGCCAGTATTAGGGGGCGCGGTGGTAATGAAAAG. Its protein is CASIRGRGGNEK. The CDR3 as a whole reads CASIRGRGGNEKLFF.

A word on this clone: The read ends 3 residues shy of where the CDR3 ends; the end is completed using the germline J gene. The chain joins TRBV6-4 to TRBJ2-1; TRBD2 agrees at 15 bases. Per the germline V gene, CDR1 is MRHNA and CDR2 is SNTAGT. This CDR3 comprises 15 residues. V lost 6 bases, J lost 7 bases, and 4 bases stayed unmatched. Incomplete CDR3 DNA: TGTGCCAGCAGCGGGACTAGCGGGGGGCTGAATGAG. Protein product: CASSGTSGGLNE. The complete CDR3 reads CASSGTSGGLNEQFF.

Comment on this clone: The observed sequence ends 3 residues before the CDR3 terminus, with the missing tail filled in from the germline J gene. V and J are TRBV5-6 and TRBJ2-7; D uncertain. Germline V gene lookup returns CDR1 SGHDT and CDR2 YYEEEE. This CDR3 has 14 amino acids. Deletions cut 1 base from V and 2 bases from J, with 10 bases between. CDR3 residues: CASSLWQAPYEQYF. Incomplete CDR3 DNA: TGTGCCAGCAGCTTGTGGCAGGCTCCCTACGAG. The entire variable domain, with the rest obtained from reference TRBV5-6 and TRBJ2-7, is as follows: DAGVTQSPTHLIKTRGQQVTLRCSPKSGHDTVSWYQQALGQGPQFIFQYYEEEERQRGNFPDRFSGHQFPNYSSELNVNALLLGDSALYLCASSLWQAPYEQYFGPGTRLTVT.

As to this clone: The read stops 3 residues short of the end of the CDR3; the missing end is completed from the germline J gene. The V call is TRBV7-6, the J call TRBJ2-1; tentative D call: TRBD2 (6 bases). Germline CDR1 is SGHVS and CDR2 is FNYEAQ. The CDR3 contains 16 residues. Between the trimmed V and J ends, which lost 1 base and 4 bases, there was a span of 14 bases. The CDR3 bases that were read are TGTGCCAGCAGCTTAGTGGGGGGAGGAGGGTACAATGAG. This gives the protein CASSLVGGGGYNE. The whole CDR3 sequence reads CASSLVGGGGYNEQFF.

Of note for this clone: The CDR3 end lies 3 residues beyond the end of the read and is filled in from the germline J gene. The chain recombines TRBV29-1 with TRBJ2-7; 13 positions agree with TRBD2. V lost 7 bases to trimming and J lost 1 base; unmatched junction nucleotides: 4. This CDR3 has 14 residues. Germline V gene lookup returns CDR1 SQVTM and CDR2 ANQGSEA. This CDR3 is CSAGLAGLSYEQYF. The DNA read from the CDR3 is TGCAGCGCGGGACTAGCGGGATTATCCTACGAG.

CDR3 loop: CAIFGTSVSGANVLTF. The sequenced CDR3 bases are TGTGCCATTTTTGGGACTAGCGTCTCTGGGGCCAACGTC. J is TRBJ2-6 and V is TRBV10-3; 10 bases match TRBD2. The sequence runs out 3 residues before the end of the CDR3; the remainder is reconstructed from the germline J gene. This CDR3 has 16 residues. V shed 9 bases, J shed 0 bases, and the junction held 5 bases outside the gene matches. CDR1 ENHRY and CDR2 SYGVKD come from the germline V gene.

Of note for this clone: The read stops 3 residues short of the end of the CDR3; the missing end is completed from the germline J gene. This rearrangement joins TRBV2 to TRBJ2-1; perhaps TRBD1 as D (6 bases). CDR1 and CDR2 (germline): SNHLY, FYNNEI. This CDR3 is 15 amino acids long. The V and J ends lost 6 bases and 4 bases respectively, with 16 bases between them. The CDR3: CASSDETGQYNEQFF. The sequenced part of the CDR3 DNA is TGTGCCAGCAGCGATGAAACCGGACAGTACAATGAG.

Turning to this clone: The read ends 3 residues before the CDR3 terminus; that terminus is restored from the germline J gene. The chain recombines TRBV20-1 with TRBJ2-5, with 8 bases lining up with TRBD2. The CDR3 totals 15 residues. Germline assignment: CDR1 DFQATT and CDR2 SNEGSKA (reference sequence). Trimming took 3 bases from V and 5 from J; bases not matched to a gene: 11. CDR3 DNA (partial): TGCAGTGCTAGCACTAGCGGTTCTTTTAGGGAGACC. It encodes CSASTSGSFRET. The CDR3, in full, reads CSASTSGSFRETQYF.

In the case of this clone: Read sequence stops 3 residues before the CDR3 end, and the germline J gene provides the missing end. V usage is TRBV20-1 and J usage is TRBJ2-6; 7 bases align to TRBD1. The V segment lost 3 bases and the J segment 2 bases; nucleotides outside the gene matches: 4. The CDR3 extends over 15 amino acids. CDR1 and CDR2 (germline): DFQATT, SNEGSKA (reference sequence). CDR3 DNA (partial): TGCAGTGCTAGGAGAACAGGGGCTGGGGCCAACGTC. Translating it yields CSARRTGAGANV. The full CDR3 reads CSARRTGAGANVLTF.

About this clone itself: The CDR3 is cut off 3 residues early in the read; its end comes from the germline J gene. The rearrangement uses TRBV19 and TRBJ2-3, with 8 bases fitting TRBD1. Trimming at V came to 2 bases and at J to 0 bases, leaving 4 bases not matched to a gene. Germline V gene data show CDR1 as LNHDA and CDR2 as SQIVND (reference sequence). CDR3 length: 16 amino acids. CDR3 amino acids: CASSIFGQGSTDTQYF. The CDR3 bases that were read are TGTGCCAGTAGTATATTTGGACAGGGAAGCACAGATACG.

Comments on this clone: The read comes to an end 3 residues before the CDR3 does, leaving the germline J gene to fill in the end. The chain is built from TRBV5-1 and TRBJ1-2, with 9 bases matching TRBD1. The V gene end was trimmed by 0 bases and the J gene end by 7 bases; junction bases not matched to a gene: 13. The CDR3 spans 17 residues. Germline values: CDR1 SGHRS, CDR2 YFSETQ. The covered CDR3 bases are TGCGCCAGCAGCTTGGCCGGTGGACAGGGGCCCCACGGTGGC. It yields the protein CASSLAGGQGPHGG. The CDR3 reads in full as CASSLAGGQGPHGGYTF.

Partial CDR3 DNA: TGCAGTGCCCAGGTCTCCGAAGGCTATGGC. This gives the protein CSAQVSEGYG. The complete CDR3 protein is CSAQVSEGYGYTF. The rearrangement links TRBV20-1 to TRBJ1-2; D ambiguous. The read stops 3 residues short of the end of the CDR3; the missing end is completed from the germline J gene. The CDR3 totals 13 residues. CDR1 DFQATT and CDR2 SNEGSKA come from the germline V gene (reference sequence). V was pared by 6 bases and J by 4 bases, with 15 bases between.

Details on this clone: Coverage ceases 3 residues before the CDR3 finishes, and the germline J gene fills in the end. The J gene is TRBJ1-6, the V gene TRBV10-3; a weak D match, TRBD1 (6 bases). Looked up from germline, CDR1 is ENHRY and CDR2 is SYGVKD. V was shortened by 6 bases and J by 5 bases, with 14 bases between the two germline ends. The CDR3 extends over 15 amino acids. CDR3 sequence reads: CAISPQSGDNSPLHF. CDR3 bases read: TGTGCCATCAGCCCCCAGTCAGGGGATAATTCACCC.

With respect to this clone: Read coverage stops 3 residues before the CDR3 terminus; the germline J gene supplies the remainder. The V call is TRBV5-1, the J call TRBJ2-5; TRBD2 matches 7 bases. This CDR3 has 14 residues. V was pared by 5 bases and J by 6 bases, with 10 bases of the junction left unmatched. From germline, CDR1 is SGHRS and CDR2 YFSETQ. The part of the CDR3 DNA that was read is TGCGCCAGCAGGAAGAGCGGGGCGGCGCAGACC. Amino acids: CASRKSGAAQT. The whole CDR3 is CASRKSGAAQTQYF. Full variable domain (remainder filled in from reference TRBV5-1 and TRBJ2-5): KAGVTQTPRYLIKTRGQQVTLSCSPISGHRSVSWYQQTPGQGLQFLFEYFSETQRNKGNFPGRFSGRQFSNSRSEMNVSTLELGDSALYLCASRKSGAAQTQYFGPGTRLLVL.

About this clone itself: The read halts 3 residues ahead of the CDR3 end, with the missing end drawn from the germline J gene. This chain connects TRBV20-1 to TRBJ1-3; D is uncertain. The CDR3 is 13 amino acids. The V end lost 6 bases, the J end lost 0 bases, and 9 bases lay between the germline ends. Looked up from germline, CDR1 is DFQATT and CDR2 is SNEGSKA (reference sequence). Partial CDR3 DNA: TGCAGTGCCCCTCCTGTCTCTGGAAACACC. Protein: CSAPPVSGNT. The entire CDR3 reads CSAPPVSGNTIYF.

A note on this clone: Coverage ceases 3 residues before the CDR3 finishes, and the germline J gene fills in the end. The chain has TRBV7-9 and TRBJ1-1; no clear D. V lost 8 bases to trimming and J lost 3 bases, with 13 bases between them. The CDR3 is 13 residues long. The V gene's germline CDR1 is SEHNR and CDR2 FQNEAQ (reference sequence). The CDR3: CASSLSSDTEAFF. Partial CDR3 DNA: TGTGCCAGCTCCCTGTCCTCGGACACTGAA. The full variable domain, in which reference TRBV7-9 and TRBJ1-1 provide the parts outside the CDR3, is DTGVSQNPRHKITKRGQNVTFRCDPISEHNRLYWYRQTLGQGPEFLTYFQNEAQLEKSRLLSDRFSAERPKGSFSTLEIQRTEQGDSAMYLCASSLSSDTEAFFGQGTRLTVV.

Comment on this clone: Sequencing ends 3 residues short of the CDR3 end; the germline J gene provides the rest. The V and J genes are TRBV19 and TRBJ1-1; the match to TRBD1 covers 7 bases. Per the germline V gene, CDR1 is LNHDA and CDR2 is SQIVND (reference sequence). The CDR3 spans 14 residues. Unmatched junction bases numbered 8, after V lost 3 bases and J lost 7 bases. The CDR3 spells CASSISTGQFEAFF. CDR3 DNA (partial): TGTGCCAGTAGTATCTCCACGGGACAGTTTGAA.

Comments on this clone: The CDR3 goes on 3 residues after the read ends, and that part is filled in from the germline J gene. The V and J genes are TRBV6-2 or TRBV6-3 and TRBJ1-5; D not certain. The CDR3 totals 13 residues. From germline, CDR1 is MNHEY and CDR2 SVGEGT. V lost 4 bases to trimming and J lost 4 bases, with 8 bases between them. The CDR3 protein is CASSLSQNQPQHF. The CDR3 bases that were read are TGTGCCAGCAGTTTATCACAAAATCAGCCC.